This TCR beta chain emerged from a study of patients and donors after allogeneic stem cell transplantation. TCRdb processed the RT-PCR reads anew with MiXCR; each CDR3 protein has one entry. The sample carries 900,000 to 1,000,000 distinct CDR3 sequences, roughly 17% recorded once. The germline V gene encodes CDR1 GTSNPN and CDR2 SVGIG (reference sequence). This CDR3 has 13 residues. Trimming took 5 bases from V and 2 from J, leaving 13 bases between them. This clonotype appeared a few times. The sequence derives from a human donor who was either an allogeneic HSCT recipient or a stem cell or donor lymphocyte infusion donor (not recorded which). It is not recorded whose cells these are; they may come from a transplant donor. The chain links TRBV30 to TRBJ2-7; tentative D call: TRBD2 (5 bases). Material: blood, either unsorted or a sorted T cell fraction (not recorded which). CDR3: CAWAGLPPYEQYF. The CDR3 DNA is TGTGCCTGGGCAGGACTGCCTCCCTACGAGCAGTACTTC.